This is a list of T cell receptor beta chains from one sample in a study of shared clonotypes between healthy human individuals. Some clones are missing from TCRdb's copy, which holds only in-frame ones; the method was immunoSEQ multiplex PCR. The repertoire has approximately 2,300,000 clones, 85% to 95% of them found once; the top ten carry around 0.38%. The specimen was naive CD4+ T cells from PBMCs. The receptor source for this set is a young man in good health. Some clones in this sample may be carry-over from other donors' samples. The CDR3 runs from the conserved cysteine through the conserved F or W. Each record gives: J gene, V gene, clone size, CDR3 protein. For some rows the clone size is stated as once, few or many, or as a class when expanded; others skip it.

TRBJ2-1	TRBV5-4	.	CASSLAQGVYNEQFF
TRBJ2-1	TRBV5-1	.	CASSRAGVGGEQFF
TRBJ1-2	TRBV2	.	CASSEGGKTF
TRBJ2-5	TRBV19	.	CASSILLAQTQYF
TRBJ2-7	TRBV5-4	.	CASSLGWSYEQYF
TRBJ2-3	TRBV7-3	once	CASSEGPGRPDTQYF
TRBJ2-7	TRBV11-1	.	CASRSNRGHEQYF
TRBJ2-3	TRBV30	.	CAWSVGTGHTDTQYF
TRBJ2-3	TRBV6-6	.	CASRSSGGPVDTQYF
TRBJ2-2	TRBV5-1	.	CASSVLGFNTGELFF
TRBJ2-2	TRBV19	.	CASSMTHRSANTGELFF
TRBJ1-4	TRBV19	.	CASSKQGPNEKLFF
TRBJ2-7	TRBV5-5	.	CASSWSGVEQYF
TRBJ2-1	TRBV27	.	CASKRDPSPYNEQFF
TRBJ1-1	TRBV23-1	.	CASSQRRVKLNGGNRGLNTEAFF
TRBJ2-5	TRBV6-5	.	CASSYVRGETQYF
TRBJ1-1	TRBV10-3	.	CAIRQGQTLNTEAFF
TRBJ2-3	TRBV2	few	CASSEGFSGSLLAGQYF
TRBJ2-1	TRBV9	once	CASSPVRGADNEQFF
TRBJ2-3	TRBV5-1	.	CASSLAGGGTDTQYF
TRBJ1-1	TRBV27	once	CASSFIQGNTEAFF
TRBJ1-5	TRBV18	once	CASSRQARMGNQPQHF
TRBJ2-3	TRBV23-1	once	CASSQSAGGRPDTQYF
TRBJ2-7	TRBV7-3	.	CASSLTWGAAYEQYF
TRBJ2-7	TRBV9	.	CASGLAGATLYEQYF
TRBJ2-5	TRBV7-7	.	CASSLGGQETQYF
TRBJ2-7	TRBV7-2	.	CASSSGTGHYEQYF
TRBJ2-7	TRBV13	once	CASSLEGSGEGEQYF
TRBJ2-3	TRBV27	.	CASSRDTIAGPTDTQYF
TRBJ2-2	TRBV9	.	CASSASGQGFFGELFF
TRBJ1-1	TRBV5-1	.	CASSGNMNTEAFF
TRBJ2-2	TRBV5-1	.	CASSPPGLANTGELFF
.	TRBV29-1	.	CSVAGVLTYEQYF
TRBJ1-4	TRBV27	.	CASSYHGQDEKLFF
TRBJ1-2	TRBV6-6	.	CASSPKGAGGYTF
TRBJ2-3	TRBV2	.	CASREVDTQYF
TRBJ2-2	TRBV29-1	.	CSVILAGLLTGELFF
TRBJ2-7	TRBV25-1	.	CASSEWTSGGSYEQYF
TRBJ1-3	TRBV7-6	.	CASSSLVNAGNTIYF
TRBJ2-2	TRBV9	.	CASSDPLSGRDTGELFF
TRBJ1-5	TRBV9	.	CASSVADTTGGQPQHF
TRBJ2-5	TRBV11-2	.	CASSPPAGPQETQYF
TRBJ1-1	TRBV5-5	.	CASSFERHRNTEAFF
TRBJ1-5	TRBV6-5	.	CASSYLGGNQPQHF
TRBJ2-7	TRBV19	.	CASRQSSSYEQYF
TRBJ1-1	TRBV28	.	CATGDETEAFF
TRBJ1-2	TRBV10-3	.	CAITNVPGLSLGYGYTF
TRBJ2-3	TRBV7-8	.	CASSSLAGGGDTQYF
TRBJ2-5	TRBV29-1	.	CSVVGTSGPTETQYF
TRBJ2-3	TRBV9	.	CASSVGTGSPDTQYF
TRBJ2-1	TRBV7-3	.	CASSTGTMGDEQFF
TRBJ2-5	TRBV28	.	CASSLAGTSTQTQYF
TRBJ1-5	TRBV28	.	CASTDTNPVSNQPQHF
TRBJ2-3	TRBV4-3	.	CASSLGRANADTQYF
TRBJ2-1	TRBV11-2	once	CASSFYGGPNEQFF